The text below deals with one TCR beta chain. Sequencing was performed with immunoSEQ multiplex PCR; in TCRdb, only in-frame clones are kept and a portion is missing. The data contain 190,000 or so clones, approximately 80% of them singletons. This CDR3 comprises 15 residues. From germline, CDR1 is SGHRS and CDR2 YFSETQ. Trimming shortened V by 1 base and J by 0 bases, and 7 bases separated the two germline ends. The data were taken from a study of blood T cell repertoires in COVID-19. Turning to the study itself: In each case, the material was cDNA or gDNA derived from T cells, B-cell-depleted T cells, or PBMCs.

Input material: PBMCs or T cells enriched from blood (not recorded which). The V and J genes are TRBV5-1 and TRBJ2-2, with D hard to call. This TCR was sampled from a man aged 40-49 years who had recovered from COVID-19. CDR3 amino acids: CASSLTETNTGELFF. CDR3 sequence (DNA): TGCGCCAGCAGCTTGACAGAGACGAACACCGGGGAGCTGTTTTTT.